This entry describes one T cell receptor (beta chain). Its specificity is not known. The sample comes from a study of Graves' ophthalmopathy and Graves' hyperthyroidism. RNA transcripts yielded amplified TCR beta CDR3 regions. Amplification began with first-round RT-PCR using HTBI primers, then second-round multiplex PCR was performed. TCRdb re-called the multiplex PCR reads with MiXCR, one entry per CDR3 protein. Of some 47,000 distinct CDR3 sequences listed, around 45% are singletons. Exclusion covered patients with other autoimmune diseases or uncontrolled infections (as well as pregnancy or lactation). Whole-study results and caveats: Progression of ophthalmopathy was predicted by the model with less than 71% sensitivity and around 72% specificity.

The material sequenced was peripheral blood. The clonotype was recovered from an adult man with Graves' ophthalmopathy.

The CDR3 reads CASSRFDGGQETQYF. CDR3 sequence (DNA): TGTGCCAGCAGCAGGTTCGACGGGGGACAAGAGACCCAGTACTTC. The J gene is TRBJ2-5, the V gene TRBV7-3, with D possibly TRBD2 on 6 matching bases. This CDR3 is built from 15 residues. Trimming removed 5 bases from V and 2 bases from J, with 15 bases in between. CDR1 is SGHTA, CDR2 FQGTGA, per germline.